These 24 T cell receptor beta chains were all obtained from the same sample, sequenced in a study of type 1 and type 2 diabetes patients. Genomic DNA was the PCR template. The TCR beta CDR3 region was amplified using 30 forward and 13 reverse primers. TCRdb passed the multiplex PCR reads through MiXCR, listing each CDR3 protein once. The table lists more than 250,000 distinct CDR3 sequences, around 47% of them singletons. The sequencing input was peripheral blood mononuclear cells (PBMCs). Receptors were obtained from a man between 18 and 29 years old with type 2 diabetes.

The chain joins TRBV5-1 to TRBJ2-6, with D possibly being TRBD1 (5 bases). V lost 3 bases and J lost 4, with 11 bases in between. CDR1 and CDR2 from the germline V gene are SGHRS and YFSETQ. The CDR3 sequence is 15 residues long. The CDR3: CASSYTGTGANVLTF. CDR3 coding DNA: TGCGCCAGCAGCTATACAGGTACCGGGGCCAACGTCCTGACTTTC.

Concerning this clonotype itself: A single base separates this from a much larger clone, so it may be a read error. This chain uses TRBV2 with TRBJ1-4; D call uncertain. The CDR3 extends over 12 amino acids. V gave up 7 bases and J gave up 11 bases, with 14 bases separating them. Germline CDR1 is SNHLY and CDR2 is FYNNEI. The CDR3 loop reads CASKWTIAKLFF. CDR3 sequence (DNA): TGTGCCAGCAAGTGGACCATCGCGAAACTGTTTTTT.

This clonotype came up a few times. The CDR3 spells CATMALADTGELFF. CDR3 sequence (DNA): TGTGCCACCATGGCACTAGCGGACACCGGGGAGCTGTTTTTT. The chain combines TRBV24-1 with TRBJ2-2; 8 bases are shared with TRBD2. Germline values: CDR1 KGHDR, CDR2 SFDVKD. This CDR3 comprises 14 residues. The V segment lost 8 bases and the J segment 3 bases; nucleotides outside the gene matches: 4.

This clonotype was detected a few times. J is TRBJ2-5 and V is TRBV20-1; 9 bases align to TRBD2. The J call may be in error: the DNA end matches TRBJ2-7 better. This CDR3 region has 15 residues. Germline loops: CDR1 DFQATT, CDR2 SNEGSKA (reference sequence). The CDR3 loop is CSVSFPLAGLYEQYF. In DNA form, the CDR3 reads TGCAGTGTTTCCTTTCCGCTAGCGGGACTCTACGAGCAGTACTTC.

The chain couples TRBV20-1 to TRBJ2-1; D may match TRBD1 or TRBD2 (5 bases each). The CDR3 runs to 13 residues. Germline CDR1 DFQATT, CDR2 SNEGSKA (reference sequence). The V gene lost 5 bases and the J gene lost 1 base, with 9 bases spanning the gap. The CDR3 spells CSAPGTSYNEQFF. Written as DNA, the CDR3 is TGCAGTGCTCCGGGGACGTCCTACAATGAGCAGTTCTTC.

V and J are TRBV6-5 and TRBJ1-1; D is perhaps TRBD1 (5 bases). CDR1 and CDR2 from the germline V gene are MNHEY and SVGAGI. The CDR3 contains 11 residues. V lost 6 bases, J lost 12 bases, and 14 bases lay in between. The CDR3 reads CASRGLERTFF. The CDR3 nucleotides are TGTGCCAGCAGGGGACTAGAGAGAACTTTCTTT.

Only a few counts were recorded for this clonotype. The V and J genes are TRBV15 and TRBJ2-7; D remains ambiguous. CDR3 length: 15 residues. Trimming took off 0 bases at V and 0 bases at J, with 9 bases between the two ends. Per germline, CDR1 LNHNV and CDR2 YYDKDF (reference sequence). The CDR3, as DNA: TGTGCCACCAGCAGAGAATCGGCTAGCTCCTACGAGCAGTACTTC. Translation gives CATSRESASSYEQYF.

This chain uses TRBV7-2 with TRBJ2-7; 10 positions match TRBD1. The CDR3 covers 16 residues. CDR1 is SGHTA and CDR2 is FQGNSA in the germline V gene. Trimming at V came to 5 bases and at J to 2 bases, leaving 9 bases not matched to a gene. The CDR3 region has the DNA TGTGCCAGCAGCATCGGTGGGGGGACAGGGGCCTACGAGCAGTACTTC. It is translated as CASSIGGGTGAYEQYF. The full variable domain, rest sourced from reference TRBV7-2 and TRBJ2-7, is GAGVSQSPSNKVTEKGKDVELRCDPISGHTALYWYRQSLGQGLEFLIYFQGNSAPDKSGLPSDRFSAERTGGSVSTLTIQRTQQEDSAVYLCASSIGGGTGAYEQYFGPGTRLTVT.

Here the CDR3 reads CASSSHRSSGNTIYF. Here the CDR3 DNA reads TGTGCCAGCAGTTCCCACAGGAGCTCTGGAAACACCATATATTTT. This sequence joins TRBV12-3 or TRBV12-4 and TRBJ1-3, with a possible D match to TRBD1 (5 bases). The CDR3 runs to 15 residues. V was pared by 4 bases and J by 0 bases, with 10 bases between.

The chain uses TRBV20-1 and TRBJ2-3, with 11 bases that match TRBD2. CDR3 length equals 17 residues. CDR1 is DFQATT and CDR2 is SNEGSKA in the germline V gene (reference sequence). The V gene end was trimmed by 4 bases and the J gene end by 0 bases; junction bases not matched to a gene: 9. The CDR3 reads CSANPTSGGPSTDTQYF. For the CDR3, the DNA is TGCAGTGCTAACCCAACTAGCGGGGGACCAAGCACAGATACGCAGTATTTT.

The gene calls are TRBV28 and TRBJ2-5; the D gene is possibly TRBD2 (6 bases). Germline CDR1 is MDHEN and CDR2 is SYDVKM. The CDR3 runs 14 residues. Deletions cut 7 bases from V and 2 bases from J, with 14 bases between. This chain's CDR3 is CASKAPGAQETQYF. The CDR3 region has the DNA TGTGCCAGCAAAGCACCGGGAGCACAAGAGACCCAGTACTTC.

This chain uses TRBV11-2 with TRBJ1-1; D is unresolved. Trimming removed 0 bases at V and 7 bases at J, with 15 bases between. This CDR3 spans 15 amino acids. The germline V gene has CDR1 SGHAT and CDR2 FQNNGV. CDR3 in DNA: TGTGCCAGCAGCTTAGATCGTTATCTCGTGGGTGAAGCTTTCTTT. This translates into CASSLDRYLVGEAFF.

This clonotype appeared a few times. The rearrangement uses TRBV19 and TRBJ1-1; the match to TRBD1 covers 9 bases. CDR3 size: 13 residues. V gave up 7 bases and J gave up 6 bases; unmatched junction bases: 6. Germline values: CDR1 LNHDA, CDR2 SQIVND (reference sequence). CDR3 loop: CASNPQGASEAFF. The CDR3 region has the DNA TGTGCCAGTAATCCACAGGGGGCGTCTGAAGCTTTCTTT.

This chain connects TRBV9 to TRBJ1-2; D uncertain. Looked up from germline, CDR1 is SGDLS and CDR2 is YYNGEE. CDR3 length equals 18 residues. Trimming stripped 0 bases from V and 4 bases from J, with 22 bases between. CDR3 in amino acids: CASSVDLLPPSGIYGYTF. The DNA for the CDR3 is TGTGCCAGCAGCGTAGATTTGCTTCCCCCATCGGGGATCTATGGCTACACCTTC.

The chain uses TRBV20-1 and TRBJ1-5; tentative D call: TRBD1 (5 bases). The V and J ends lost 4 bases and 2 bases respectively, with 18 bases between them. The V gene's germline CDR1 is DFQATT and CDR2 SNEGSKA (reference sequence). This CDR3 has 16 residues. CDR3 amino acids: CSAMSGASWGNQPQHF. CDR3 coding DNA: TGCAGTGCTATGAGCGGGGCCTCTTGGGGCAATCAGCCCCAGCATTTT.

This chain joins TRBV25-1 and TRBJ2-3; TRBD1 matches 7 bases. With V trimmed by 1 base and J by 6 bases, 4 bases remained unmatched. Germline V gene lookup returns CDR1 MGHDK and CDR2 SYGVNS. The CDR3 is 14 residues long. CDR3 sequence (DNA): TGTGCCAGCAGTGAATCTTACAGGGGTGATACGCAGTATTTT. Protein: CASSESYRGDTQYF.

The chain carries TRBV19 and TRBJ1-2; D unresolved. Trimming took 7 bases from V and 8 from J, leaving 23 bases between them. The CDR3 consists of 15 residues. The germline CDR1 and CDR2 sequences are LNHDA and SQIVND (reference sequence). This CDR3 reads CASNKRAIEAWGYTF. The CDR3 nucleotides read TGTGCCAGTAACAAACGGGCCATTGAGGCGTGGGGCTACACCTTC.

J is TRBJ2-3 and V is TRBV20-1, with TRBD1 matching over 8 bases. Unmatched junction bases numbered 7, after V lost 4 bases and J lost 1 base. Germline-derived CDR1 and CDR2 are DFQATT and SNEGSKA (reference sequence). This CDR3 spans 15 amino acids. As DNA, the CDR3 is TGCAGTGCTACCGCCGAGGGACAGGGCACAGATACGCAGTATTTT. Amino acid sequence: CSATAEGQGTDTQYF.

V and J are TRBV19 and TRBJ2-7, with D hard to call. Trimming removed 1 base at V and 2 bases at J, with 18 bases between. The V gene's germline CDR1 is LNHDA and CDR2 SQIVND (reference sequence). The CDR3 is 17 residues long. CDR3 in amino acids: CASSIGVMRLQAYEQYF. The CDR3 DNA is TGTGCCAGTAGTATAGGGGTCATGAGACTCCAAGCCTACGAGCAGTACTTC.

This clonotype appeared once. One junction end disagrees with the germline gene, perhaps due to a read error. The chain combines TRBV30 with TRBJ1-2; TRBD1 might be the D (5 bases). The length of the CDR3 is 17 residues. Germline CDR1 reads GTSNPN; CDR2 reads SVGIG (reference sequence). CDR3 sequence: CAWSVDFNVREGYGYAF. In DNA form, the CDR3 reads TGTGCCTGGAGTGTCGACTTTAATGTCAGGGAGGGCTATGGCTACGCCTTC.

The J gene is TRBJ2-3, the V gene TRBV19; a weak D match, TRBD2 (5 bases). The CDR3 extends over 15 amino acids. V lost 4 bases and J lost 6, with 17 bases in between. Germline CDR1 LNHDA, CDR2 SQIVND (reference sequence). CDR3 sequence reads: CASSNTRAPGDTQYF. Written as DNA, the CDR3 is TGTGCCAGTAGTAATACTAGGGCCCCCGGTGATACGCAGTATTTT.

On this clonotype: The junction does not match germline at one end; this may be a read error. V and J are TRBV10-1 and TRBJ1-1; 8 bases line up with TRBD1. CDR3 size: 12 residues. Germline V gene sequence: CDR1 WNHNN, CDR2 SYGVQD (reference sequence). CDR3 DNA: TGCGCCAGCAGTGACCCGACAGGGGAAGCTCTCTTT. Translation: CASSDPTGEALF.

This clonotype was recorded a few times. The junction shows a germline mismatch at one end, possibly a read error. The J gene is TRBJ2-7, the V gene TRBV10-3, with no clear D. From germline, CDR1 is ENHRY and CDR2 SYGVKD. CDR3 length: 13 amino acids. The CDR3 here is CAICEETGYEQYF. In DNA form, the CDR3 reads TGTGCCATCTGTGAGGAAACGGGCTACGAGCAGTACTTC.

The chain is built from TRBV2 and TRBJ2-7, with 11 bases matching TRBD1. This CDR3 contains 10 residues. J lost 11 bases, V lost 10 bases, and 4 bases had no gene match. Per the germline V gene, CDR1 is SNHLY and CDR2 is FYNNEI. CDR3 in amino acids: CATGTGGEYF. CDR3 nucleotides: TGTGCCACCGGGACAGGGGGGGAGTACTTC.